These T cell receptor beta chains were read from a single sample in a study of breast tumors, draining lymph nodes, adjacent tissues. TCRdb itself ran the multiplex PCR reads through MiXCR, one entry per CDR3 protein. The profile covers tens of thousands of distinct CDR3 sequences, with 36% appearing a single time and about a tenth taken by the ten largest. Sequencing was carried out using breast tumor tissue. Every receptor here comes from a female donor with breast cancer. Some clones in this sample may be carry-over from other donors' samples. Each CDR3 is given with its conserved first and last residue. Fields, in order: V gene, D gene, clone size, J gene, CDR3 DNA, CDR3 protein. The D gene is left open where the match is weak. Clone sizes are given selectively: once, few, many, or a class where the clone is expanded.

>TRBV5-6|NA|many|TRBJ1-5
TGTGCCAGCAGCTTGGCAGGGAGTCCCAATCAGCCCCAGCATTTT
CASSLAGSPNQPQHF
>TRBV5-6|TRBD1|many|TRBJ2-7
TGTGCCAGCAGCGACCGGGACAGGGGAACTCCCTACGAGCAGTACTTC
CASSDRDRGTPYEQYF
>TRBV20-1|NA|NA|TRBJ2-7
TGCAGTGCCCACTCAGCGAACGAGCAGTACTTC
CSAHSANEQYF
>TRBV12-3/TRBV12-4|NA|many|TRBJ2-1
TGTGCCAGCAGGCCGCGGGGACCCAACAATGAGCAGTTCTTC
CASRPRGPNNEQFF
>TRBV19|TRBD1|many|TRBJ2-2
TGTGCCAGTAGCCGGGGACAGGGCCGCAACACCGGGGAGCTGTTTTTT
CASSRGQGRNTGELFF
>TRBV7-6|TRBD1|many|TRBJ1-4
TGTGCCAGCAGCCTGGGACAGGGGGACGAAAAACTGTTTTTT
CASSLGQGDEKLFF
>TRBV4-1|TRBD1|many|TRBJ1-6
TGCGCCAGCGCCGATCGGACAGGGGACTATAATTCACCCCTCCACTTT
CASADRTGDYNSPLHF
>TRBV20-1|TRBD1|many|TRBJ2-3
TGCAGTGCTCCTCCCCGGGACAGAGCCGGCACAGATACGCAGTATTTT
CSAPPRDRAGTDTQYF
>TRBV14|NA|many|TRBJ2-1
TGTGCCAGCAGCCAAGTTGACAGGAAGCAGTTCTTC
CASSQVDRKQFF
>TRBV6-5|TRBD1|many|TRBJ1-3
TGTGCCAGCAGTAGACAGGGGCCTGGAAACACCATATATTTT
CASSRQGPGNTIYF
>TRBV12-3/TRBV12-4|TRBD1|many|TRBJ1-3
TGTGCCAGCAGTTTGGGACAGGGGGCGAGAGGTAGAAACACCATATATTTT
CASSLGQGARGRNTIYF
>TRBV2|TRBD2|many|TRBJ2-1
TGTGCCTGCTGGACTAGCGGGAGTCGGATTAATGAGCAGTTCTTC
CACWTSGSRINEQFF
>TRBV6-5|NA|NA|TRBJ2-3
TGTGCCAGCAGCTTAGGGGGGAAAGGTCCCCGCACAGATACGCAGTATTTT
CASSLGGKGPRTDTQYF
>TRBV29-1|TRBD1|many|TRBJ2-6
TGCAGCGTCCCGACAGGGGTTGGGGCCAACGTCCTGACTTTC
CSVPTGVGANVLTF
>TRBV11-1|NA|many|TRBJ1-4
TGTGCCAGCAGCTCACCAGGAGAAGGTGAAAAACTGTTTTTT
CASSSPGEGEKLFF
>TRBV5-1|TRBD2|medium-sized|TRBJ2-1
TGCGCCAGCAGCTTGGCGCCAGCGGGAAACAATGAGCAGTTCTTC
CASSLAPAGNNEQFF
>TRBV18|NA|NA|TRBJ2-3
TGTGCCAGCTCACCAACGGGAAGAGCCGATACGCAGTATTTT
CASSPTGRADTQYF
>TRBV7-2|NA|many|TRBJ2-1
TGTGCCAGCAGCTTAACCCCCGGGGTGCTAAATGAGCAGTTCTTC
CASSLTPGVLNEQFF
>TRBV6-6|TRBD1|NA|TRBJ2-2
TGTGCCAGCAGGAAGCAGGGGGAGCACACCGGGGAGCTGTTTTTT
CASRKQGEHTGELFF
>TRBV20-1|NA|many|TRBJ1-2
TGCAGTGCTGGGGTGCGGAGCGGCTATGGCTACACCTTC
CSAGVRSGYGYTF
>TRBV25-1|NA|NA|TRBJ1-2
TGTGCCAGCAGTGACCGCGGACAGACTAACTATGGCTACACCTTC
CASSDRGQTNYGYTF
>TRBV6-6|NA|medium-sized|TRBJ2-7
TGTGCCAGCAGTTATGCCGGATACGAGCAGTACTTC
CASSYAGYEQYF
>TRBV10-1|NA|NA|TRBJ2-7
TGCGCCAGCAGTGATCGGGGGGCTCGGTACGAGCAGTACTTC
CASSDRGARYEQYF
>TRBV10-3|TRBD1|many|TRBJ1-2
TGTGCCATCAGCCTGGGACAGGCCGATGGCTACACCTTC
CAISLGQADGYTF
>TRBV6-6|TRBD2|NA|TRBJ2-7
TGTGCCAGCAGTAAACAATTGGCGGCTAGCGGGAGCTACGAGCAGTACTTC
CASSKQLAASGSYEQYF
>TRBV7-8|NA|many|TRBJ1-5
TGTGCCAGCAGCTTAGAAGAGCTTAGCAATCAGCCCCAGCATTTT
CASSLEELSNQPQHF
>TRBV25-1|TRBD1|many|TRBJ2-1
TGTGCCAGCAGCCGAGGGGGCGGTGAGCAGTTCTTC
CASSRGGGEQFF
>TRBV20-1|TRBD2|NA|TRBJ2-3
TGCAGTGCTCTAGGGTGGGAGCGGGGCGCTAGCACAGATACGCAGTATTTT
CSALGWERGASTDTQYF